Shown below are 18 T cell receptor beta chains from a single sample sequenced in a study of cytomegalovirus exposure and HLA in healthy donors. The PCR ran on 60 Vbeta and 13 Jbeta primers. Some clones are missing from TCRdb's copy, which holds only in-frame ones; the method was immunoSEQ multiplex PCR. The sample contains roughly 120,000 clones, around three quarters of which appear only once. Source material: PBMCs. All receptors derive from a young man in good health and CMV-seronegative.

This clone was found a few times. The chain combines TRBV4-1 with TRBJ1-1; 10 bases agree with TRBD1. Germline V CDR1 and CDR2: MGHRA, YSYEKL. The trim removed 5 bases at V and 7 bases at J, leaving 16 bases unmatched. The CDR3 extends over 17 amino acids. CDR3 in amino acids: CASSIRQGAWESYEAFF. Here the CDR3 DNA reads TGCGCCAGCAGCATTCGACAGGGGGCGTGGGAGTCGTATGAAGCTTTCTTT.

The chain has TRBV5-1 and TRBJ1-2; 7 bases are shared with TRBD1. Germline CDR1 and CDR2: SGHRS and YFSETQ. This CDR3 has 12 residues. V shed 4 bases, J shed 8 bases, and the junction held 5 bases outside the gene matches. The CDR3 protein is CASSGTARGYTF. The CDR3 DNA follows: TGCGCCAGCAGCGGGACAGCTCGCGGCTACACCTTC.

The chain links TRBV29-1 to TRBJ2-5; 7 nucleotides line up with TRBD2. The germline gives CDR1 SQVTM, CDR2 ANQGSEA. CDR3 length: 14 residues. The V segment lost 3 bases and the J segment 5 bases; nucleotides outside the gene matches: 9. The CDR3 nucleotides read TGCAGCGTTGAGGGGGGGACCGGGGGGGAGACCCAGTACTTC. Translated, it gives CSVEGGTGGETQYF.

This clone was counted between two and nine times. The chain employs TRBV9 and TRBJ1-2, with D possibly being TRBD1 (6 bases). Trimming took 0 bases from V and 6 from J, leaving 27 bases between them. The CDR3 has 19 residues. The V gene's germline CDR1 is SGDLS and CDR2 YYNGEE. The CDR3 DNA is TGTGCCAGCAGCGTAGGCCTTCCCTTGTTTCAGGGGAGGGTTGATGGCTACACCTTC. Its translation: CASSVGLPLFQGRVDGYTF.

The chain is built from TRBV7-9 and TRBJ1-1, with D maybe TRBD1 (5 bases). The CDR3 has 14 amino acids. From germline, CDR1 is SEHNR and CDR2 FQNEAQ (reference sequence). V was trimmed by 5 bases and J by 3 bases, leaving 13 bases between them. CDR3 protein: CASSDRGGDTEAFF. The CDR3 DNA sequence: TGTGCCAGCAGCGATAGGGGAGGGGACACTGAAGCTTTCTTT.

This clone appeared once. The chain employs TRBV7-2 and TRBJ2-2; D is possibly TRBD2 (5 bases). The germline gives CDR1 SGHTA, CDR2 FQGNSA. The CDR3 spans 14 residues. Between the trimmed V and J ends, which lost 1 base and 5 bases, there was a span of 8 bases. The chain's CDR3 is CASSLDRGTGELFF. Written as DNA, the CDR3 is TGTGCCAGCAGCTTAGACCGAGGGACCGGGGAGCTGTTTTTT.

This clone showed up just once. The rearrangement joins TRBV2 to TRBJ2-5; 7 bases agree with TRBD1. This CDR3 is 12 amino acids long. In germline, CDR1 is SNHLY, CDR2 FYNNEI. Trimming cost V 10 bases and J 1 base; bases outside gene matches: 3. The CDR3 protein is CATDRVQETQYF. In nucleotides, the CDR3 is TGTGCCACCGACAGGGTCCAAGAGACCCAGTACTTC. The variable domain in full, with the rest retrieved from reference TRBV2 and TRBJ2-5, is EPEVTQTPSHQVTQMGQEVILRCVPISNHLYFYWYRQILGQKVEFLVSFYNNEISEKSEIFDDQFSVERPDGSNFTLKIRSTKLEDSAMYFCATDRVQETQYFGPGTRLLVL.

The CDR3 DNA is TGTGCCAGCAGTTTGACAGCTTCTAGCTCTGGAAACACCATATATTTT. It yields the protein CASSLTASSSGNTIYF. The gene calls are TRBV6-5 and TRBJ1-3; D is perhaps TRBD1 (5 bases). Trimming pared 4 bases from V and 0 bases from J, leaving 13 bases between. CDR1 MNHEY and CDR2 SVGAGI come from the germline V gene. This CDR3 comprises 16 residues.

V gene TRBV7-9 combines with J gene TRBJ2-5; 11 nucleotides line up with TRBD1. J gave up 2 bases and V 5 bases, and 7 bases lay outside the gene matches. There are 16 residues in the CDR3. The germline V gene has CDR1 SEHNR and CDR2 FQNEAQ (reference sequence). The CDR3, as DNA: TGTGCCAGCAGCGGTGGACAGGGGGCCTTTCAAGAGACCCAGTACTTC. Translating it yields CASSGGQGAFQETQYF.

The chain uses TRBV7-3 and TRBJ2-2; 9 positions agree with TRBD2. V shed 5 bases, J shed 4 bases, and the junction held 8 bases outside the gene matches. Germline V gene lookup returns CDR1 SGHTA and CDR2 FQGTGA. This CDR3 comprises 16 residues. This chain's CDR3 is CASSPPSGAVTGELFF. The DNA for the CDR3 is TGTGCCAGCAGCCCACCTAGCGGGGCGGTCACCGGGGAGCTGTTTTTT.

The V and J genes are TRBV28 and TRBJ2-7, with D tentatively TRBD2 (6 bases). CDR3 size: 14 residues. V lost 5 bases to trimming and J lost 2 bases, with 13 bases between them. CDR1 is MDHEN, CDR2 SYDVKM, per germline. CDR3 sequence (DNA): TGTGCCAGCAGTCCCGGGGGAGCAGCCTACGAGCAGTACTTC. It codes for CASSPGGAAYEQYF. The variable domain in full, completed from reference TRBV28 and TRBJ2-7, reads DVKVTQSSRYLVKRTGEKVFLECVQDMDHENMFWYRQDPGLGLRLIYFSYDVKMKEKGDIPEGYSVSREKKERFSLILESASTNQTSMYLCASSPGGAAYEQYFGPGTRLTVT.

CDR3 sequence: CASSLAYPPETQYF. The CDR3 DNA reads as TGCGCCAGCAGCTTGGCCTACCCTCCGGAGACCCAGTACTTC. J is TRBJ2-5 and V is TRBV5-1; D gene ambiguous. V shed 0 bases and J shed 5 bases, with 11 bases lying between them. Germline assignment: CDR1 SGHRS and CDR2 YFSETQ. This CDR3 comprises 14 residues.

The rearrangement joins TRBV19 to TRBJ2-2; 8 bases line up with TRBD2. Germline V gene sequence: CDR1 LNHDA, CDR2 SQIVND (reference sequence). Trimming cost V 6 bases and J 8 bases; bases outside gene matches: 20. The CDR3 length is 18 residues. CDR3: CASSSETSGLVIIGELFF. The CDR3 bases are TGTGCCAGTAGCTCAGAAACCTCGGGACTAGTGATCATAGGGGAGCTGTTTTTT.

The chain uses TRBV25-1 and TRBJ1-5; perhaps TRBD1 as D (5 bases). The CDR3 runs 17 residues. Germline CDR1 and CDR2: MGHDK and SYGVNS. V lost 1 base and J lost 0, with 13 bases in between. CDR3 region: CASSEWLGVGSNQPQHF. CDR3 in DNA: TGTGCCAGCAGTGAATGGTTAGGGGTAGGTAGCAATCAGCCCCAGCATTTT.

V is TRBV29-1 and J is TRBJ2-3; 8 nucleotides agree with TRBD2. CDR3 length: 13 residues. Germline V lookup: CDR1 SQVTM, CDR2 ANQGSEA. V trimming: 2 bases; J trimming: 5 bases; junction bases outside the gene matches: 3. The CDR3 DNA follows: TGCAGCGTTGAACGCGGGGGGAAAGATACGCAGTATTTT. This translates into CSVERGGKDTQYF.

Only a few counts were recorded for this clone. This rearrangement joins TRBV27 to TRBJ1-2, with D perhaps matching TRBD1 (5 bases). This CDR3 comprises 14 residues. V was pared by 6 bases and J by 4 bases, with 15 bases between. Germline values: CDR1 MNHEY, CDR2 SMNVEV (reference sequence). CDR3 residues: CASRSGGGGYGYTF. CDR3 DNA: TGTGCCAGCAGGAGCGGGGGAGGAGGCTATGGCTACACCTTC.

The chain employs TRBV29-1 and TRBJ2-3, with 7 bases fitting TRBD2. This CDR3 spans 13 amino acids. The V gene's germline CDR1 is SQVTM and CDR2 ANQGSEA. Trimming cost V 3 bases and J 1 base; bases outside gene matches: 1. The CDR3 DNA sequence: TGCAGCGTTGATACTAGCGGCACAGATACGCAGTATTTT. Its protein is CSVDTSGTDTQYF.

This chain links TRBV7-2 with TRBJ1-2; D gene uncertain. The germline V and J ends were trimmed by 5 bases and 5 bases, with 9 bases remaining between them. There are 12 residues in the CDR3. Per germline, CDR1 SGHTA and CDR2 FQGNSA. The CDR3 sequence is CASSPTGYGYTF. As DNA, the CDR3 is TGTGCCAGCAGCCCCACGGGGTATGGCTACACCTTC.